The sequence of this T cell receptor (beta chain) was determined in a study of beta chain features in type 1 diabetes. Of the isolated RNA, all was reverse transcribed, and so the sequenced material was expressed TCRB transcripts. Here immunoSEQ multiplex PCR was the method, and the copy in TCRdb shows in-frame clones only, minus some. The sample includes hundreds of thousands of clones, about 15% of them seen just once. This clone was observed a few times. Its matching antigen is unknown. Cells sorted by CD45RO/CCR7/CD25/CD127/CD95/CD27 comprised CD4+ naive, central memory, regulatory and stem cell-like memory cells. Without exception, sorted populations had purity beyond 95%. Study-wide results and limits: Patients showed naive, central memory and Treg TCRB repertoires that appeared more similar than those of healthy donors.

Trimming shortened V by 5 bases and J by 1 base, and 17 bases separated the two germline ends. Germline lookup yields CDR1 SGHVS and CDR2 FQNEAQ. The CDR3 totals 16 residues. The rearrangement links TRBV7-8 to TRBJ2-5, with D possibly TRBD2 on 5 matching bases. Sample: central memory CD4+ T cells from blood. The receptor comes from a man aged 25-40 years in good health. CDR3 residues: CASSPSTSGGQETQYF. CDR3 DNA: TGTGCCAGCAGCCCGTCTACAAGCGGAGGCCAAGAGACCCAGTACTTC.